A selection of T cell receptor beta chains follows, all from one sample in a study of vaccination effects on CD4 cells after COVID-19. No antigen has been identified for these receptors. TCRdb keeps only in-frame clones here, not all; method: immunoSEQ multiplex PCR. The sample has tens of thousands of clones; approximately 71% are singletons. The source material was CD4+ T cells from PBMCs cultured without peptide, sampled before COVID-19 vaccination. The receptors stem from a human donor who received a COVID-19 vaccine. Both conserved end residues are part of each CDR3. The D gene is left open where the match is weak. Some rows have no size entry. The others give once, few or many, or a class for an expanded clone.

clone_size d_call j_call v_call cdr3_aa cdr3_nt
few - TRBJ1-1 TRBV10-1 CASSSDKNTEAFF TGCGCCAGCAGTTCTGACAAGAACACTGAAGCTTTCTTT
once - TRBJ1-2 TRBV19 CASSMSGGTNYGYTF TGTGCCAGTAGTATGTCGGGAGGGACTAACTATGGCTACACCTTC
- TRBD1 TRBJ2-5 TRBV5-4 CASSRRQGSEETQYF TGTGCCAGCAGCCGAAGACAGGGGTCCGAGGAGACCCAGTACTTC
- - TRBJ2-1 TRBV2 CASSPRDEQFF TGTGCCAGCAGCCCCAGGGATGAGCAGTTCTTC
- - TRBJ2-1 TRBV7-8 CASVGRGYRSSYNEQFF TGTGCCAGCGTGGGCAGGGGTTACCGAAGCTCCTACAATGAGCAGTTCTTC
- TRBD1 TRBJ2-5 TRBV6-5 CASRTPTGVQETQYF TGTGCCAGCAGGACCCCGACAGGGGTCCAAGAGACCCAGTACTTC
- TRBD2 TRBJ2-5 TRBV12-5 CASGYRGGVETQYF TGTGCTAGTGGTTACCGGGGGGGAGTTGAGACCCAGTACTTC
- TRBD1 TRBJ1-5 TRBV7-8 CASSSHRRRTGPPYSNQPQHF TGTGCCAGCAGCTCCCATCGGAGGAGGACAGGGCCCCCTTATAGCAATCAGCCCCAGCATTTT
- TRBD2 TRBJ2-5 TRBV11-2 CASSSPRTSGGATQYF TGTGCCAGCAGCTCGCCTCGGACTAGCGGGGGGGCGACCCAGTACTTC
once TRBD1 TRBJ1-1 TRBV3-1/TRBV3-2 CASSQTGGNTEAFF TGTGCCAGCAGCCAGACAGGGGGAAACACTGAAGCTTTCTTT
- TRBD1 TRBJ2-4 TRBV19 CASSMSGTAKNIQYF TGTGCCAGTAGTATGTCCGGGACAGCGAAAAACATTCAGTACTTC
- TRBD2 TRBJ2-7 TRBV27 CASSPPGLAGRYEQYF TGTGCCAGCAGCCCCCCTGGACTAGCGGGAAGGTACGAGCAGTACTTC
- TRBD1 TRBJ1-2 TRBV29-1 CSVVPGGGYGYTF TGCAGCGTTGTCCCAGGGGGAGGCTATGGCTACACCTTC
- TRBD2 TRBJ2-3 TRBV18 CASSPTRFAGVRTDTQYF TGTGCCAGCTCACCCACTCGATTTGCGGGGGTTAGGACAGATACGCAGTATTTT
few TRBD2 TRBJ2-7 TRBV11-2 CASSPEGGRGVQYF TGTGCCAGCAGCCCCGAAGGCGGGAGGGGAGTGCAGTACTTC
- - TRBJ1-1 TRBV18 CASSPTEMNTEAFF TGTGCCAGCTCACCTACCGAAATGAACACTGAAGCTTTCTTT
few - TRBJ1-5 TRBV19 CASSIGGQNQPQHF TGTGCCAGTAGTATAGGAGGGCAGAATCAGCCCCAGCATTTT
- - TRBJ2-1 TRBV3-1/TRBV3-2 CASNQGGGGLAYNEQFF TGTGCCAGCAACCAGGGAGGCGGGGGCCTCGCCTACAATGAGCAGTTCTTC
- - TRBJ2-1 TRBV27 CASSLDFSNEQFF TGTGCCAGCAGTTTGGACTTTAGCAATGAGCAGTTCTTC
- - TRBJ2-1 TRBV5-1 CASSRSASDEQFF TGCGCCAGCAGCCGCTCAGCGTCTGATGAGCAGTTCTTC
few - TRBJ2-2 TRBV2 CASSDSQGLRTGELFF TGTGCCAGCAGTGATTCGCAGGGGTTGCGGACCGGGGAGCTGTTTTTT